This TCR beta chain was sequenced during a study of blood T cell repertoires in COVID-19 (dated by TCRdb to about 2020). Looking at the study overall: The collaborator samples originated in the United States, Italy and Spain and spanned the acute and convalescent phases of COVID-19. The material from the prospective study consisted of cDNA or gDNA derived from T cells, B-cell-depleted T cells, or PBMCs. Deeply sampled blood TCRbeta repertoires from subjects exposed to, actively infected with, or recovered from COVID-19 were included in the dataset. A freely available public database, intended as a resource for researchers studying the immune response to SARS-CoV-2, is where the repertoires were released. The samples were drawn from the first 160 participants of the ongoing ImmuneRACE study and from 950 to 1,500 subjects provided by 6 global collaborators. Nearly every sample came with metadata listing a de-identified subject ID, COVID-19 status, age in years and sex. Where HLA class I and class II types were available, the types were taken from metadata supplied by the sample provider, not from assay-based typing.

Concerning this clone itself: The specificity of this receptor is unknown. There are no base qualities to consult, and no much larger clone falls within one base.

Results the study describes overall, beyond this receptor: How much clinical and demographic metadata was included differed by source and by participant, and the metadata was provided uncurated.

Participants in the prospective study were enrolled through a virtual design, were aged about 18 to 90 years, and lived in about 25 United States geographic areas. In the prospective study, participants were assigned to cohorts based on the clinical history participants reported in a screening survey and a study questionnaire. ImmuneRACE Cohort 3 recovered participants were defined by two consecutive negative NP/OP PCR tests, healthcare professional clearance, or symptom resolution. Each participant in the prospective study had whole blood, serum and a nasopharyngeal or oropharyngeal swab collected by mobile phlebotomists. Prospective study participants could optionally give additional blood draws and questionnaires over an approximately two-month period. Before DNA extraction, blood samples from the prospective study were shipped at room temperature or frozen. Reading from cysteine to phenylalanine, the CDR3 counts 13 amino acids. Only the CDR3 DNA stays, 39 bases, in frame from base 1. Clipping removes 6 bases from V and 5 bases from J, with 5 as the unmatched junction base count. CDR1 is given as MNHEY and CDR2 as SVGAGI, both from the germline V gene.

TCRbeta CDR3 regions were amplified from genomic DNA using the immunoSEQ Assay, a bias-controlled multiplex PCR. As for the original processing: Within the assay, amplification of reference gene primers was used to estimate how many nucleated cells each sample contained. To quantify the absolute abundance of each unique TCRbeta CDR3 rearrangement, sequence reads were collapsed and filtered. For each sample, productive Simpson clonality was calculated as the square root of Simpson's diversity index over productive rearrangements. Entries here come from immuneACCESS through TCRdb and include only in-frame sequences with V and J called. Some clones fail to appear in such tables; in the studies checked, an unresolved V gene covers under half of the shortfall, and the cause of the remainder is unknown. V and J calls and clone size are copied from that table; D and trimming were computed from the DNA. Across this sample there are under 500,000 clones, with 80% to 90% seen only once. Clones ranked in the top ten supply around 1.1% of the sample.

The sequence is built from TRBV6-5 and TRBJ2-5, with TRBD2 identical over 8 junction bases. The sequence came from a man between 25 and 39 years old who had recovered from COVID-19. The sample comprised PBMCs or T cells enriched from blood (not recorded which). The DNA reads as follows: TGTGCCAGCAGCCGTAGCGGGACCGAGACCCAGTACTTC. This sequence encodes CASSRSGTETQYF.